Below, one TCR beta chain is given with its context. What it binds is unknown. J gave up 5 bases and V 3 bases, and 10 bases lay outside the gene matches. The CDR3 is 16 residues long. Per germline, CDR1 LNHNV and CDR2 YYDKDF (reference sequence). The source of the sample is a study of OX40 agonist ivuxolimab in advanced cancers. Looking at the study overall: Clinicians treated patients with ivuxolimab, an agonistic anti-OX40 (CD134) antibody.

Clones were read by immunoSEQ multiplex PCR, and TCRdb kept only the in-frame ones, dropping some. The sample has about 64,000 clones, around 90% seen once. Study-level findings and limits: There was clonal expansion of CD4+ and CD8+ blood T cells by week 6 at 0.1 to 3.0 mg/kg. On average, a greater number of expanded clones characterised CD8+ T cells relative to CD4+.

The TCR originated in an adult with an advanced solid tumor such as melanoma, head and neck, liver or kidney cancer. The chain uses TRBV15 and TRBJ1-5; 7 nucleotides line up with TRBD1. Source: CD4+ or CD8+ T cells sorted from blood, taken in a trial of the OX40 agonist ivuxolimab. As DNA, the CDR3 is TGTGCCACCAGCAGTGCCGACAGGGCTCTGGATCAGCCCCAGCATTTT. This translates into CATSSADRALDQPQHF.